Shown below are 2 T cell receptor beta chains from a single sample sequenced in a study of OX40 agonist ivuxolimab in advanced cancers. The method was immunoSEQ multiplex PCR; TCRdb's version includes in-frame clones alone and lacks a portion of them. The table has more than 70,000 clones, over 75% seen once. The material sequenced was CD4+ or CD8+ T cells sorted from blood, taken in a trial of the OX40 agonist ivuxolimab. The origin of the receptors is an adult with an advanced solid tumor such as melanoma, head and neck, liver or kidney cancer.

CDR3 protein: CASSTYQNTEAFF. The CDR3, as DNA: TGTGCCAGTAGTACCTACCAGAACACTGAAGCTTTCTTT. V usage is TRBV19 and J usage is TRBJ1-1, with no clear D. The CDR3 runs to 13 residues. Trimming pared 4 bases from V and 1 base from J, leaving 7 bases between. From germline, CDR1 is LNHDA and CDR2 SQIVND (reference sequence).

This chain links TRBV7-2 with TRBJ1-1, with 7 bases lining up with TRBD1. The junction had 11 bases not matched to a gene; V was cut back by 3 bases and J by 10 bases. The CDR3 length is 14 residues. Germline CDR1 reads SGHTA; CDR2 reads FQGNSA. CDR3 sequence: CASSLGQLPPRAFF. Written as DNA, the CDR3 is TGTGCCAGCAGCTTGGGACAGCTCCCGCCCCGAGCTTTCTTT.